The clone carrying this T cell receptor (beta chain) was detected ten times or more. What it binds is not known. A clone one base away is much larger, so this may be a read error. Regarding time point: persistent/refractory GD, antithyroid drugs over 5 years with positive TRAb. Making the TCR library involved RNA that had been extracted from PBMCs. The V gene lost 2 bases and the J gene lost 5 bases, with 4 bases spanning the gap. The CDR3 has 11 residues. From germline, CDR1 is LGHDT and CDR2 YNNKEL (reference sequence). The authors built TCR beta libraries using iRepertoire HTBI primers and Arm-PCR of CDR3 regions. In the study's own analysis: Gene usage covered approximately 65 TRBV and some 13 TRBJ segments. Using its own MiXCR run on the multiplex PCR reads, TCRdb lists one record per CDR3 protein. In this record, the V and J calls reflect TCRdb's handling and not the investigators' own analysis. The sample records approximately 400,000 distinct CDR3 sequences, around a quarter being singletons.

The sample belongs to a study of regulatory T cells in long-lasting Graves disease. About the research overall: Positivity for TSH receptor antibodies plus over 5 years of antithyroid drugs meant persistent Graves' disease.

Study-level results: New patients shared more than 950 public clonotypes, and persistent patients shared more, with a few thousand.

Sample: peripheral blood mononuclear cells (PBMCs), taken when the disease was refractory, from a patient treated with antithyroid drugs. The clonotype was recovered from a female donor with Graves disease. The chain carries TRBV3-1 and TRBJ2-7; no definite D call. Written as DNA, the CDR3 is TGTGCCAGCAGCCAATCCCACGAGCAGTACTTC. Translation gives CASSQSHEQYF.